These 18 T cell receptor beta chains originate from one sample sequenced in a study of blood T cell repertoires in COVID-19. Clones were read by immunoSEQ multiplex PCR, and TCRdb kept only the in-frame ones, dropping some. The top ten hold 1.2% of the sample, which has 190,000 or so clones, just under 90% seen once. Sequencing was performed on PBMCs or T cells enriched from blood (not recorded which). All receptors derive from a man aged 25-45 years who had recovered from COVID-19.

The sample holds one count of this clone. The sample has other DNA sequences that encode this CDR3 too. The V call is TRBV5-1, the J call TRBJ2-5, with a possible D match to TRBD2 (5 bases). Germline values: CDR1 SGHRS, CDR2 YFSETQ. The V end lost 0 bases, the J end lost 5 bases, and 8 bases lay between the germline ends. This CDR3 comprises 13 residues. CDR3 sequence: CASSLGGGETQYF. The CDR3 DNA follows: TGCGCCAGCAGCTTGGGAGGCGGGGAGACCCAGTACTTC.

This clone was observed a single time. The chain links TRBV11-3 to TRBJ2-3; 8 bases are shared with TRBD2. Trimming took 6 bases from V and 0 from J; bases not matched to a gene: 5. The germline V gene has CDR1 SGHNT and CDR2 YENEEA. This CDR3 is 15 amino acids long. DNA of the CDR3: TGTGCCAGCAGTCAGACTAGCGAGAGCACAGATACGCAGTATTTT. Translation gives CASSQTSESTDTQYF.

The chain joins TRBV14 to TRBJ2-1, with TRBD2 matching over 7 bases. Losses at the gene ends were 1 base for V and 8 bases for J; bases not matched to a gene: 11. The CDR3 runs to 16 residues. The germline gives CDR1 SGHDN, CDR2 FVKESK. The CDR3: CASSQVGGRADHEQFF. CDR3 DNA sequence: TGTGCCAGCAGCCAAGTGGGGGGGAGGGCCGATCATGAGCAGTTCTTC. Combining the CDR3 with reference TRBV14 and TRBJ2-1 gives the whole variable domain EAGVTQFPSHSVIEKGQTVTLRCDPISGHDNLYWYRRVMGKEIKFLLHFVKESKQDESGMPNNRFLAERTGGTYSTLKVQPAELEDSGVYFCASSQVGGRADHEQFFGPGTRLTVL.

This clone was detected once. CDR3 protein: CASSLVEGGYGYTF. The CDR3 nucleotides read TGTGCCAGCAGCTTAGTGGAGGGAGGCTATGGCTACACCTTC. The chain links TRBV7-8 to TRBJ1-2; D uncertain. The V end lost 1 base, the J end lost 4 bases, and 10 bases lay between the germline ends. Germline CDR1 reads SGHVS; CDR2 reads FQNEAQ. The CDR3 is 14 amino acids.

The chain has TRBV5-8 and TRBJ2-5, with TRBD2 matching 13 bases. The CDR3 loop spans 15 amino acids. J lost 6 bases, V lost 4 bases, and 6 bases had no gene match. The germline gives CDR1 SGHTS, CDR2 YDEGEE. CDR3 nucleotide sequence: TGTGCCAGCAGCCCAAGACTAGCGGGAGGAAAGACCCAGTACTTC. Protein sequence: CASSPRLAGGKTQYF. Variable domain in full (rest from reference TRBV5-8 and TRBJ2-5): EAGVTQSPTHLIKTRGQQATLRCSPISGHTSVYWYQQALGLGLQFLLWYDEGEERNRGNFPPRFSGRQFPNYSSELNVNALELEDSALYLCASSPRLAGGKTQYFGPGTRLLVL.

The chain couples TRBV10-1 to TRBJ2-7; D possibly corresponds to TRBD1 (6 bases). Between the trimmed V and J ends, which lost 5 bases and 3 bases, there was a span of 14 bases. Germline V gene data show CDR1 as WNHNN and CDR2 as SYGVQD (reference sequence). The CDR3 contains 14 residues. The CDR3 is CASSSDRLFYEQYF. CDR3 coding DNA: TGCGCCAGCAGTTCTGACAGGTTATTCTACGAGCAGTACTTC.

V usage is TRBV9 and J usage is TRBJ1-1, with D unclear. The CDR3 has 13 amino acids. V gave up 7 bases and J gave up 5 bases, with 15 bases separating them. Germline V gene lookup returns CDR1 SGDLS and CDR2 YYNGEE. The CDR3 loop is CASGPMRETEAFF. Written as DNA, the CDR3 is TGTGCCAGCGGACCCATGAGGGAGACTGAAGCTTTCTTT.

The chain couples TRBV27 to TRBJ1-2; D is unclear. Trimming took 6 bases from V and 2 from J, leaving 16 bases between them. CDR3 length: 15 amino acids. Germline V gene data show CDR1 as MNHEY and CDR2 as SMNVEV (reference sequence). CDR3 in DNA: TGTGCCAGCAGCACCTCTAAGTTACTAAACTATGGCTACACCTTC. This encodes CASSTSKLLNYGYTF.

V and J are TRBV3-1 (or the pseudogene TRBV3-2) and TRBJ1-4; 7 positions agree with TRBD1. CDR1 and CDR2 (germline): LGHDT, YNNKEL (reference sequence). CDR3 length: 17 residues. After removal of 10 bases from V and 1 base from J, the junction contained 15 bases not matched to a gene. The CDR3 region is CATQAPPHRGTNEKLFF. CDR3 in DNA: TGTGCCACCCAAGCCCCTCCACACAGGGGAACTAATGAAAAACTGTTTTTT.

This sequence joins TRBV27 and TRBJ2-1; tentatively, D is TRBD1 (6 bases). This CDR3 comprises 13 residues. Trimming cost V 5 bases and J 3 bases, with 8 bases left between them. Germline lookup yields CDR1 MNHEY and CDR2 SMNVEV (reference sequence). CDR3 residues: CASSRGHYNEQFF. DNA of the CDR3: TGTGCCAGCAGTAGGGGACACTACAATGAGCAGTTCTTC.

The chain carries TRBV2 and TRBJ1-4; D might be TRBD1 (6 bases). V dropped 6 bases and J dropped 7 bases, with 18 bases sitting between them. The germline V gene has CDR1 SNHLY and CDR2 FYNNEI. CDR3 length: 15 residues. The CDR3: CASSQTGGQTEKLFF. The CDR3 nucleotides are TGTGCCAGCAGCCAGACGGGGGGGCAGACTGAAAAACTGTTTTTT.

V is TRBV4-3 and J is TRBJ2-7; 14 nucleotides align to TRBD2. Trimming at V came to 6 bases and at J to 5 bases, leaving 6 bases not matched to a gene. In germline, CDR1 is LGHNA, CDR2 YSLEER. The CDR3 runs to 15 residues. CDR3 coding DNA: TGCGCCAGCAGTTTTGGGACTAGCGGGAGCGACGAGCAGTACTTC. It is translated as CASSFGTSGSDEQYF.

The chain uses TRBV20-1 and TRBJ2-3; unclear D gene. CDR3 length: 11 amino acids. The germline gives CDR1 DFQATT, CDR2 SNEGSKA (reference sequence). V lost 6 bases and J lost 6, with 10 bases in between. The DNA of the CDR3 is TGCAGTGCGACGACCGGGGATACGCAGTATTTT. Amino acids: CSATTGDTQYF.

The V call is TRBV18, the J call TRBJ1-5, with TRBD1 matching over 10 bases. This CDR3 spans 17 amino acids. Trimming took 3 bases from V and 4 from J; bases not matched to a gene: 9. The V gene's germline CDR1 is KGHSH and CDR2 LQKENI. The CDR3 sequence: CASSPGPGQGINQPQHF. The CDR3 DNA follows: TGTGCCAGCTCACCGGGGCCGGGACAGGGGATAAATCAGCCCCAGCATTTT.

The chain links TRBV6-5 to TRBJ2-7, with D perhaps TRBD1 (5 bases). The CDR3 totals 15 residues. Deletions cut 2 bases from V and 6 bases from J, with 17 bases between. Germline CDR1 reads MNHEY; CDR2 reads SVGAGI. The CDR3 DNA reads TGTGCCAGCAGTTACGGGGCCCAGGAATCTCGCGAGCAGTACTTC. Protein: CASSYGAQESREQYF.

This clone has just one count. The rearrangement uses TRBV9 and TRBJ2-3; 8 bases agree with TRBD2. Per germline, CDR1 SGDLS and CDR2 YYNGEE. The CDR3 loop spans 14 amino acids. V was pared by 7 bases and J by 9 bases, with 13 bases of the junction left unmatched. The CDR3 protein is CASGGLAGGRTQYF. DNA of the CDR3: TGTGCCAGCGGGGGATTGGCGGGAGGACGAACGCAGTATTTT.

This clone was detected once. The CDR3 DNA reads TGTGCCAGCAGTTTACAGGGGGCCCACGAGCAGTACTTC. It translates to CASSLQGAHEQYF. V usage is TRBV28 and J usage is TRBJ2-7, with 8 bases matching TRBD1. The CDR3 covers 13 residues. V trimming: 2 bases; J trimming: 5 bases; junction bases outside the gene matches: 2. Germline loops: CDR1 MDHEN, CDR2 SYDVKM.

This chain links TRBV28 with TRBJ1-5; D perhaps matches TRBD1 (6 bases). Germline assignment: CDR1 MDHEN and CDR2 SYDVKM. The CDR3 runs to 17 residues. Trimming removed 3 bases at V and 4 bases at J, with 19 bases between. The CDR3 loop reads CASSFMYRQVGNQPQHF. Written as DNA, the CDR3 is TGTGCCAGCAGTTTTATGTATCGACAGGTAGGAAATCAGCCCCAGCATTTT.